This TCR beta chain was recovered during a study of blood T cell repertoires in COVID-19. Whole-study context: Spain, Italy and the United States supplied samples that represented acute and convalescent COVID-19. PBMCs, B-cell-depleted T cells, or T cells were the source of the cDNA or gDNA that made up the material.

Trimming took 0 bases from V and 5 from J; bases not matched to a gene: 3. The germline gives CDR1 SGHRS, CDR2 YFSETQ. The CDR3 is 15 amino acids. As handled by the study authors: By means of reference gene primer amplification, nucleated cell counts were estimated. Here immunoSEQ multiplex PCR was the method, and the copy in TCRdb shows in-frame clones only, minus some. V, J and clone size reflect that table, while D and trimming were determined from the DNA. This table holds 50,000 to 70,000 clones, 88% found once. The chain employs TRBV5-1 and TRBJ2-1, with TRBD2 identical over 9 bases. Sequencing was done on a sample of peripheral blood. This TCR derives from a man aged 55 to 69 with acute or convalescent COVID-19. CDR3 in amino acids: CASSLGSGRDNEQFF. In DNA, the CDR3 is TGCGCCAGCAGCTTGGGTAGCGGGAGAGACAATGAGCAGTTCTTC.